These 28 T cell receptor beta chains originate from one sample sequenced in a study of regulatory T cells in long-lasting Graves disease. Arm-PCR of CDR3 regions and iRepertoire HTBI primers were the basis on which TCR beta libraries were built. MiXCR, run by TCRdb on the multiplex PCR reads, gives a single entry per CDR3 protein. Of a few hundred thousand distinct CDR3 sequences listed, around 20% were seen once; the top ten hold approximately 15%. The time point denotes: persistent/refractory GD, antithyroid drugs over 5 years with positive TRAb. Extracted PBMC RNA gave rise to the TCR library. The sample here was peripheral blood mononuclear cells (PBMCs), taken when the disease was refractory, from a patient treated with antithyroid drugs. The receptor source for this set is a female donor with Graves disease.

There are many counts of this clonotype. The chain combines TRBV5-1 with TRBJ2-7; 8 bases align to TRBD1. The germline V gene encodes CDR1 SGHRS and CDR2 YFSETQ. The ends lost 2 bases at V and 5 bases at J; junction bases unmatched: 9. CDR3 size: 15 residues. DNA for the CDR3: TGCGCCAGCAGCTTATCGACAGGGGACGTCCACGAGCAGTACTTC. Its translation: CASSLSTGDVHEQYF.

This chain links TRBV7-9 with TRBJ1-2, with 12 bases identical to TRBD1. The CDR3 length is 14 residues. Per the germline V gene, CDR1 is SEHNR and CDR2 is FQNEAQ (reference sequence). After removal of 4 bases from V and 6 bases from J, the junction contained 3 bases not matched to a gene. The CDR3 DNA sequence: TGTGCCAGCAGCTGGGACAGGGGGCGTGATGGCTACACCTTC. The encoded protein is CASSWDRGRDGYTF.

This clonotype was observed many times. The chain couples TRBV2 to TRBJ2-5; TRBD2 matches 8 bases. Germline values: CDR1 SNHLY, CDR2 FYNNEI. The V segment lost 10 bases and the J segment 2 bases; nucleotides outside the gene matches: 15. The CDR3 is 16 amino acids. The CDR3 nucleotides read TGTGCCACCAACGCCCTAGCGGGTGACCTACAAGAGACCCAGTACTTC. It encodes CATNALAGDLQETQYF.

This clonotype was seen a few times. This may be a read error, as it is one base from a much larger clone. The V and J genes are TRBV27 and TRBJ1-5, with D possibly being TRBD1 (6 bases). The CDR3 loop spans 14 amino acids. V lost 5 bases and J 3 bases, leaving 11 bases between the germline ends. The germline gives CDR1 MNHEY, CDR2 SMNVEV (reference sequence). The CDR3 sequence is CASSDTGFNQPQHF. DNA for the CDR3: TGTGCCAGCAGTGACACAGGGTTCAATCAGCCCCAGCATTTT.

This clonotype was observed a few times. V is TRBV19 and J is TRBJ1-5; D is perhaps TRBD1 (6 bases). V lost 1 base and J 3 bases, leaving 10 bases between the germline ends. The CDR3 length is 15 residues. Germline V gene sequence: CDR1 LNHDA, CDR2 SQIVND (reference sequence). CDR3 coding DNA: TGTGCCAGTAGTATAGGGCAGGGGCTCAATCAGCCCCAGCATTTT. Its protein product is CASSIGQGLNQPQHF. The full variable domain, rest sourced from reference TRBV19 and TRBJ1-5, is DGGITQSPKYLFRKEGQNVTLSCEQNLNHDAMYWYRQDPGQGLRLIYYSQIVNDFQKGDIAEGYSVSREKKESFPLTVTSAQKNPTAFYLCASSIGQGLNQPQHFGDGTRLSIL.

V gene TRBV5-1 combines with J gene TRBJ1-2; D is unresolved. The germline V gene has CDR1 SGHRS and CDR2 YFSETQ. Deletions cut 0 bases from V and 0 bases from J, with 15 bases between. CDR3 length: 17 amino acids. The DNA for the CDR3 is TGCGCCAGCAGCTTGGGGCAAACCACCTACTCTAACTATGGCTACACCTTC. It translates to CASSLGQTTYSNYGYTF.

At least ten counts were recorded for this clonotype. This chain uses TRBV12-3 or TRBV12-4 with TRBJ2-4; D is possibly TRBD1 (6 bases). This CDR3 comprises 16 residues. The germline V and J ends were trimmed by 1 base and 1 base, with 11 bases remaining between them. The CDR3 region is CASSLGQGTAKNIQYF. The CDR3 DNA is TGTGCCAGCAGTTTAGGGCAGGGGACGGCCAAAAACATTCAGTACTTC.

The V and J genes are TRBV29-1 and TRBJ1-1; 7 bases map to TRBD1. Unmatched junction bases numbered 12, after V lost 4 bases and J lost 7 bases. The CDR3 spans 14 residues. Looked up from germline, CDR1 is SQVTM and CDR2 is ANQGSEA. The CDR3 nucleotides are TGCAGCGTTGTGGCTAGAGGGGGCAGGGTTGAAGCTTTCTTT. Translation gives CSVVARGGRVEAFF.

There are a few counts of this clonotype. The chain is built from TRBV6-5 and TRBJ2-7, with D hard to call. In germline, CDR1 is MNHEY, CDR2 SVGAGI. This CDR3 is built from 15 residues. V was clipped by 4 bases and J by 1 base, with 14 bases between them. DNA of the CDR3: TGTGCCAGCAGTTTAGGCCCCAGTACGTCCTACGAGCAGTACTTC. It encodes CASSLGPSTSYEQYF.

This clonotype was recorded a few times. This chain uses TRBV7-9 with TRBJ1-1, with a possible D match to TRBD1 (5 bases). The V end lost 1 base, the J end lost 1 base, and 10 bases lay between the germline ends. Looked up from germline, CDR1 is SEHNR and CDR2 is FQNEAQ (reference sequence). The CDR3 totals 15 residues. CDR3 sequence (DNA): TGTGCCAGCAGCTTAGTGGCAGGGAGGAACACTGAAGCTTTCTTT. Amino acid sequence: CASSLVAGRNTEAFF.

The chain employs TRBV14 and TRBJ2-7; no clear D gene. The germline V gene has CDR1 SGHDN and CDR2 FVKESK. This CDR3 has 14 amino acids. Trimming took off 0 bases at V and 3 bases at J, with 9 bases between the two ends. This CDR3 is CASSQEWYSYEQYF. The CDR3 DNA sequence: TGTGCCAGCAGCCAAGAATGGTACAGCTACGAGCAGTACTTC.

This chain uses TRBV30 with TRBJ1-1; D possibly corresponds to TRBD1 (5 bases). The V gene's germline CDR1 is GTSNPN and CDR2 SVGIG (reference sequence). The V and J ends lost 3 bases and 1 base respectively, with 15 bases between them. This CDR3 has 15 residues. The CDR3 DNA follows: TGTGCCTGGAGGAATCGAAGGGGCGGGAACACTGAAGCTTTCTTT. This codes for CAWRNRRGGNTEAFF.

The V and J genes are TRBV30 and TRBJ2-3, with D possibly matching TRBD2 (5 bases). The V end was cut by 2 bases, the J end by 4 bases, with 16 bases between. Germline CDR1 is GTSNPN and CDR2 is SVGIG (reference sequence). The CDR3 totals 15 residues. Here the CDR3 DNA reads TGTGCCTGGAGTAATGGAGGTCTTGGGTCAGATACGCAGTATTTT. It translates to CAWSNGGLGSDTQYF.

This clonotype was found a few times. This chain connects TRBV19 to TRBJ2-7; D could derive from TRBD1 or TRBD2 (5 bases each). Germline V gene data show CDR1 as LNHDA and CDR2 as SQIVND (reference sequence). V was pared by 1 base and J by 1 base, with 14 bases between. CDR3 length: 16 residues. CDR3 region: CASSIAGPEISYEQYF. DNA of the CDR3: TGTGCCAGTAGTATAGCGGGACCAGAAATTTCCTACGAGCAGTACTTC.

The chain carries TRBV20-1 and TRBJ2-1, with TRBD2 matching over 7 bases. Germline loops: CDR1 DFQATT, CDR2 SNEGSKA (reference sequence). V was pared by 3 bases and J by 7 bases, with 15 bases of the junction left unmatched. There are 16 residues in the CDR3. The CDR3 region has the DNA TGCAGTGCTAGTCAGGTCGTTAGCGGGTGGTTTAATGAGCAGTTCTTC. This gives the protein CSASQVVSGWFNEQFF.

The table lists this clonotype with a few counts. This chain uses TRBV7-9 with TRBJ1-4, with D uncertain. V dropped 5 bases and J dropped 0 bases, with 13 bases sitting between them. From germline, CDR1 is SEHNR and CDR2 FQNEAQ (reference sequence). This CDR3 contains 16 residues. CDR3 amino acids: CASSLPRPATNEKLFF. DNA for the CDR3: TGTGCCAGCAGCCTCCCACGACCGGCAACTAATGAAAAACTGTTTTTT. Complete variable domain (other parts from reference TRBV7-9 and TRBJ1-4): DTGVSQNPRHKITKRGQNVTFRCDPISEHNRLYWYRQTLGQGPEFLTYFQNEAQLEKSRLLSDRFSAERPKGSFSTLEIQRTEQGDSAMYLCASSLPRPATNEKLFFGSGTQLSVL.

The V gene is TRBV18, the J gene TRBJ2-7, with 7 bases lining up with TRBD2. From germline, CDR1 is KGHSH and CDR2 LQKENI. The CDR3 extends over 14 amino acids. V dropped 1 base and J dropped 3; count of bases not matched to a gene: 3. The CDR3 bases are TGTGCCAGCTCACCACTTTCTAGCGGCTACGAGCAGTACTTC. Its protein is CASSPLSSGYEQYF.

The V call is TRBV27, the J call TRBJ2-7; TRBD1 matches 7 bases. The ends lost 6 bases at V and 4 bases at J; junction bases unmatched: 12. The CDR3 sequence is 15 residues long. CDR1 and CDR2 (germline): MNHEY, SMNVEV (reference sequence). CDR3 protein: CASSPGDPGGYEQYF. The CDR3 DNA sequence: TGTGCCAGCAGCCCCGGAGACCCAGGGGGTTACGAGCAGTACTTC.

This clonotype was counted ten times or more. The V and J genes are TRBV10-3 and TRBJ1-4; 7 bases line up with TRBD1. J gave up 7 bases and V 2 bases, and 7 bases lay outside the gene matches. Germline V lookup: CDR1 ENHRY, CDR2 SYGVKD. This CDR3 spans 15 amino acids. The DNA for the CDR3 is TGTGCCATCAGTGAGGAAACAGGGGCGGTTGAAAAACTGTTTTTT. Encoded protein: CAISEETGAVEKLFF.

The V call is TRBV28, the J call TRBJ1-6; no clear D gene. The CDR3 runs 15 residues. The germline CDR1 and CDR2 sequences are MDHEN and SYDVKM. V lost 2 bases and J 7 bases, leaving 12 bases between the germline ends. CDR3 in DNA: TGTGCCAGCAGTTTAATGGCAGGAGAGAATTCACCCCTCCACTTT. Translated: CASSLMAGENSPLHF.

The sample holds many counts of this clonotype. The CDR3 region is CASSLSGSGYEQYF. The CDR3 DNA follows: TGTGCCAGCAGCTTGAGCGGGAGTGGTTACGAGCAGTACTTC. The chain employs TRBV7-8 and TRBJ2-7, with 8 bases aligning to TRBD2. The V gene end was trimmed by 3 bases and the J gene end by 4 bases; junction bases not matched to a gene: 5. The CDR3 consists of 14 residues. Germline assignment: CDR1 SGHVS and CDR2 FQNEAQ.

This clonotype was seen more than once but under ten times. This chain joins TRBV30 and TRBJ2-7, with 8 bases aligning to TRBD2. Trimming cost V 3 bases and J 3 bases; bases outside gene matches: 7. The CDR3 spans 14 residues. Germline CDR1 is GTSNPN and CDR2 is SVGIG (reference sequence). The DNA for the CDR3 is TGTGCCTGGAGCCCACTAGCGGACCACTACGAGCAGTACTTC. The encoded protein is CAWSPLADHYEQYF.

This clonotype was seen many times. The genes are TRBV6-5 and TRBJ2-7; 7 bases align to TRBD2. Germline V CDR1 and CDR2: MNHEY, SVGAGI. After removal of 0 bases from V and 6 bases from J, the junction contained 5 bases not matched to a gene. This CDR3 has 14 residues. The CDR3 reads CASSYSGGPGEQYF. The CDR3 coding sequence is TGTGCCAGCAGTTACTCGGGAGGGCCGGGCGAGCAGTACTTC.

This clonotype was found many times. The chain has TRBV7-9 and TRBJ2-7, with TRBD1 identical over 10 bases. The CDR3 contains 14 residues. Trimming at V came to 7 bases and at J to 3 bases, leaving 6 bases not matched to a gene. Germline CDR1 reads SEHNR; CDR2 reads FQNEAQ (reference sequence). This CDR3 reads CASTGQGQIYEQYF. In nucleotides, the CDR3 is TGTGCCAGCACGGGACAGGGGCAGATCTACGAGCAGTACTTC.

Points on this clonotype: This may be a read error: a much more frequent sequence differs by one nucleotide. The CDR3 region is CASRTRGPYGHTF. CDR3 bases: TGTGCCAGCAGAACCAGGGGCCCCTATGGCCACACCTTC. This chain uses TRBV28 with TRBJ1-2, with D maybe TRBD1 (6 bases). The CDR3 is 13 amino acids. Germline V CDR1 and CDR2: MDHEN, SYDVKM.

The J gene is TRBJ2-2, the V gene TRBV19, with D unclear. The germline V gene has CDR1 LNHDA and CDR2 SQIVND (reference sequence). This CDR3 region has 14 residues. V lost 0 bases, J lost 6 bases, and 8 bases lay in between. CDR3 sequence reads: CASSIDRNAGELFF. CDR3 sequence (DNA): TGTGCCAGTAGTATAGATCGTAACGCCGGGGAGCTGTTTTTT.

V and J are TRBV5-4 and TRBJ2-5, with 7 bases fitting TRBD2. Germline values: CDR1 SGHNT, CDR2 YYREEE (reference sequence). The ends lost 4 bases at V and 5 bases at J; junction bases unmatched: 8. CDR3 length equals 14 residues. CDR3 in DNA: TGTGCCAGCAGCGTCGGGGGGTCCCTGGAGACCCAGTACTTC. Translation: CASSVGGSLETQYF.

This chain joins TRBV30 and TRBJ2-1; D remains ambiguous. This CDR3 contains 12 residues. Trimming shortened V by 4 bases and J by 5 bases, and 9 bases separated the two germline ends. Germline V gives CDR1 GTSNPN, CDR2 SVGIG (reference sequence). CDR3 in DNA: TGTGCCTGGAATATTGGCAACAATGAGCAGTTCTTC. It encodes CAWNIGNNEQFF.